This T cell receptor beta chain stems from a study of CD4 T cells in relation to SARS-CoV-2 and coronaviruses. The CDR3 covers 17 residues. Germline V gives CDR1 LNHDA, CDR2 SQIVND (reference sequence). Trimming took 8 bases from V and 1 from J; bases not matched to a gene: 5. The unexposed donors gave CD4+ T cells in 2011-2018, prior to COVID-19. After roughly 9 days of culture, CD4+ T cells were isolated. With respect to this clone: Its antigen is unidentified.

Profiled with immunoSEQ multiplex PCR; TCRdb holds only in-frame clones, not every one. The sample holds 25,000 to 30,000 clones; 76% are singletons and the top ten take around 15%. Sample: CD4+ T cells from PBMCs, cultured in vitro. This chain connects TRBV19 to TRBJ2-6; 13 bases map to TRBD2. This receptor was identified in a human donor in good health. The CDR3 sequence is CASQTSGGRSGANVLTF. The CDR3 DNA reads as TGTGCCAGTCAGACTAGCGGGGGGAGGTCTGGGGCCAACGTCCTGACTTTC.